This T cell receptor (beta chain) was recorded in a study of shared clonotypes between healthy human individuals. As for the study in general: Two female and a few male donors aged 18 to 49 were enrolled. The study, taken as a whole, reports: Specimens sampled were limited to blood, with tissue repertoires likely differing.

The CDR3 has 15 residues. Germline V CDR1 and CDR2: MDHEN, SYDVKM. Unmatched junction bases numbered 3, after V lost 3 bases and J lost 0 bases. A note on this clone: Its matching antigen is unknown.

TCRdb keeps only in-frame clones here, not all; method: immunoSEQ multiplex PCR. This table holds hundreds of thousands of clones, roughly three quarters found once. Each donor was a Caucasian adult residing in Nashville, Tennessee. Genomic DNA for unsorted samples, which was extracted with the QIAamp DNA Blood Mini kit, came from around 93 million PBMCs. The sequence was collected from a woman in her 40s in good health. Some clones in this sample may be carry-over from other donors' samples. The source material was PBMCs. The chain carries TRBV28 and TRBJ2-7, with TRBD1 identical over 9 bases. CDR3 sequence (DNA): TGTGCCAGCAGTTTTGGGGACAGGGACTCCTACGAGCAGTACTTC. The encoded protein is CASSFGDRDSYEQYF.